The clone carrying this TCR beta chain was seen a single time. The sample is drawn from a study of blood T cell repertoires in COVID-19. In the study overall: Acute and convalescent COVID-19 samples came from the United States, Italy and Spain. The analysed material was cDNA or gDNA that came from T cells, B-cell-depleted T cells, or PBMCs.

Authors' processing steps: Scientists estimated how many nucleated cells there were by amplifying reference gene primers. TCRdb's table, derived via immunoSEQ multiplex PCR, lists solely in-frame clones and lacks some. V and J calls and clone size follow that table, whereas D and trimming were derived from the DNA. The data show around 50,000 clones, approximately 80% seen once. Germline assignment: CDR1 KGHSH and CDR2 LQKENI. V trimming: 10 bases; J trimming: 0 bases; junction bases outside the gene matches: 4. This CDR3 spans 13 amino acids. The sample comprised peripheral blood. This sequence joins TRBV18 and TRBJ1-1; TRBD1 matches 8 bases. The TCR comes from a human donor with active or convalescent COVID-19. The donor label of this sample is uncertain. The DNA for the CDR3 is TGTGCCACACGGACAGGGCTGAACACTGAAGCTTTCTTT. Translated, it gives CATRTGLNTEAFF.